This T cell receptor beta chain appears in the sequencing data of a study of identical twins. Germline trimming cut 0 bases from V and 5 bases from J; bases unmatched to any gene: 14. Germline values: CDR1 SGHRS, CDR2 YFSETQ. The CDR3 loop spans 18 amino acids. This clonotype was seen more than once but under ten times. The antigen is not known. Using its own MiXCR run on the 5' RACE reads, TCRdb lists one record per CDR3 protein. The repertoire includes about 890,000 distinct CDR3 sequences, 9% to 15% of them detected once, and around 1.5% sits in the top ten. Overall study results and limits: Compared with unrelated sharing, twin-shared out-of-frame alpha sequences had more low-probability sequences.

Separately, the same data were catalogued under a study of yellow fever vaccine responses in identical twins. That paper adds: Twins reportedly appeared to share part of their vaccine T cell response while keeping part individual.

The specimen was PBMCs. This sequence was found in a woman younger than 35 in good health. The chain links TRBV5-1 to TRBJ2-3, with 8 bases that match TRBD2. CDR3 residues: CASSLAARPGGLGDTQYF. The CDR3 DNA reads TGCGCCAGCAGCTTGGCCGCAAGGCCGGGGGGGCTTGGAGATACGCAGTATTTT. The full variable domain, with the rest looked up from reference TRBV5-1 and TRBJ2-3, is KAGVTQTPRYLIKTRGQQVTLSCSPISGHRSVSWYQQTPGQGLQFLFEYFSETQRNKGNFPGRFSGRQFSNSRSEMNVSTLELGDSALYLCASSLAARPGGLGDTQYFGPGTRLTVL.